This passage covers 21 T cell receptor beta chains from one sample sequenced in a study of cytomegalovirus exposure and HLA in healthy donors. TCRdb's copy holds only in-frame clones and misses some; the assay was immunoSEQ multiplex PCR. The table lists around 120,000 clones, approximately 88% of them singletons. The sample consisted of PBMCs. Receptors originate from a man aged 18 to 29 in good health and CMV-seronegative.

This clone was counted once. The V call is TRBV27, the J call TRBJ1-1; no definite D call. Germline V gives CDR1 MNHEY, CDR2 SMNVEV (reference sequence). The V end lost 6 bases, the J end lost 3 bases, and 14 bases lay between the germline ends. This CDR3 has 14 amino acids. The CDR3, as DNA: TGTGCCAGCAGCTGGACTAGTTATGACACTGAAGCTTTCTTT. Translating it yields CASSWTSYDTEAFF.

The chain is built from TRBV27 and TRBJ2-3, with 8 positions matching TRBD2. With V trimmed by 4 bases and J by 4 bases, 13 bases remained unmatched. CDR1 MNHEY and CDR2 SMNVEV come from the germline V gene (reference sequence). The CDR3 extends over 17 amino acids. The CDR3 loop is CASSSPQSGSYADTQYF. The CDR3 DNA is TGTGCCAGCAGTTCCCCCCAGAGCGGGAGCTACGCAGATACGCAGTATTTT.

The chain carries TRBV29-1 and TRBJ2-1; TRBD2 agrees at 8 bases. Germline-derived CDR1 and CDR2 are SQVTM and ANQGSEA. The CDR3 consists of 14 residues. With V trimmed by 7 bases and J by 3 bases, 8 bases remained unmatched. The CDR3 DNA is TGCAGCGCCGTTCCGGGAGGGGGCTACAATGAGCAGTTCTTC. This encodes CSAVPGGGYNEQFF.

The J gene is TRBJ2-7, the V gene TRBV6-1; D is undetermined. This CDR3 contains 15 residues. The germline CDR1 and CDR2 sequences are MNHNS and SASEGT. Between the trimmed V and J ends, which lost 7 bases and 3 bases, there was a span of 19 bases. The CDR3, as DNA: TGTGCCAGCACTTCGTTTTTCAGCGCGAACTACGAGCAGTACTTC. This codes for CASTSFFSANYEQYF.

V gene TRBV28 combines with J gene TRBJ2-2, with 9 bases that match TRBD1. The CDR3 is 14 residues long. Germline lookup yields CDR1 MDHEN and CDR2 SYDVKM. V was clipped by 8 bases and J by 5 bases; unmatched bases: 6. The CDR3 DNA sequence: TGTGCCAGCTTTCCGGGACAGGGAACCGGGGAGCTGTTTTTT. It is translated as CASFPGQGTGELFF.

V is TRBV7-9 and J is TRBJ1-2; a possible D gene is TRBD1 (5 bases). Per the germline V gene, CDR1 is SEHNR and CDR2 is FQNEAQ (reference sequence). Between the trimmed V and J ends, which lost 1 base and 8 bases, there was a span of 14 bases. The CDR3 runs 14 residues. The CDR3 loop reads CASSLETAPWGYTF. CDR3 DNA: TGTGCCAGCAGCTTAGAGACAGCCCCTTGGGGCTACACCTTC.

The chain uses TRBV11-2 and TRBJ2-1, with a weak D call TRBD1 (6 bases). Germline V lookup: CDR1 SGHAT, CDR2 FQNNGV. The CDR3 consists of 13 residues. The ends were cut back, 0 bases at V and 8 bases at J, with 8 bases in the middle. The CDR3 here is CASSLEGADEQFF. The CDR3 DNA is TGTGCCAGCAGCTTAGAGGGGGCTGATGAGCAGTTCTTC.

This chain links TRBV5-1 with TRBJ2-3; a possible D gene is TRBD1 (5 bases). CDR3 length: 15 amino acids. Deletions cut 0 bases from V and 0 bases from J, with 8 bases between. Germline V gene data show CDR1 as SGHRS and CDR2 as YFSETQ. The CDR3 sequence is CASSLGQISTDTQYF. The CDR3 region has the DNA TGCGCCAGCAGCTTGGGACAGATCAGCACAGATACGCAGTATTTT.

This chain connects TRBV5-6 to TRBJ1-2; perhaps TRBD1 as D (6 bases). V shed 4 bases and J shed 8 bases, with 21 bases lying between them. CDR1 and CDR2 (germline): SGHDT, YYEEEE. The CDR3 sequence is 15 residues long. The CDR3 bases are TGTGCCAGCAGCCCGGGGGGCAGATCCCCTGTAGGCTACACCTTC. Protein product: CASSPGGRSPVGYTF.

The rearrangement links TRBV5-1 to TRBJ2-1; a possible D gene is TRBD2 (6 bases). Trimming left V 0 bases short and J 2 bases short, with 12 bases between. Germline values: CDR1 SGHRS, CDR2 YFSETQ. This CDR3 comprises 16 residues. CDR3 bases: TGCGCCAGCAGCTTGGGGGGACTGACGACCTACAATGAGCAGTTCTTC. Protein: CASSLGGLTTYNEQFF.

The genes are TRBV6-1 and TRBJ1-2; no clear D gene. Deletions cut 7 bases from V and 4 bases from J, with 13 bases between. From germline, CDR1 is MNHNS and CDR2 SASEGT. This CDR3 is built from 13 residues. DNA for the CDR3: TGTGCCAGCATGGGAGGGAACGGCTATGGCTACACCTTC. It yields the protein CASMGGNGYGYTF.

The gene calls are TRBV6-5 and TRBJ1-4; a possible D gene is TRBD1 (5 bases). V lost 6 bases to trimming and J lost 7 bases, with 15 bases between them. CDR1 and CDR2 (germline): MNHEY, SVGAGI. The length of the CDR3 is 14 residues. The CDR3 sequence is CASRRGLGTEKLFF. CDR3 nucleotide sequence: TGTGCCAGCAGGCGGGGTCTTGGGACTGAAAAACTGTTTTTT.

The gene calls are TRBV6-5 and TRBJ1-1; the D is unclear. The CDR3 has 14 amino acids. Trimming pared 0 bases from V and 1 base from J, leaving 6 bases between. The V gene's germline CDR1 is MNHEY and CDR2 SVGAGI. This chain's CDR3 is CASSYSFGNTEAFF. The CDR3 DNA reads as TGTGCCAGCAGTTACTCGTTCGGGAACACTGAAGCTTTCTTT.

This clone was detected only a few times. V gene TRBV5-1 combines with J gene TRBJ1-2; 8 bases match TRBD1. The CDR3 contains 17 residues. CDR1 is SGHRS, CDR2 YFSETQ, per germline. With V trimmed by 0 bases and J by 6 bases, 13 bases remained unmatched. The DNA for the CDR3 is TGCGCCAGCAGCTTGGATTCCAACTCAGGGGGCTTCCATGGCTACACCTTC. This sequence encodes CASSLDSNSGGFHGYTF. The complete variable domain, with remaining parts taken from reference TRBV5-1 and TRBJ1-2, reads KAGVTQTPRYLIKTRGQQVTLSCSPISGHRSVSWYQQTPGQGLQFLFEYFSETQRNKGNFPGRFSGRQFSNSRSEMNVSTLELGDSALYLCASSLDSNSGGFHGYTFGSGTRLTVV.

V and J are TRBV28 and TRBJ2-3; 7 bases map to TRBD2. Germline V gives CDR1 MDHEN, CDR2 SYDVKM. V was clipped by 7 bases and J by 2 bases; unmatched bases: 9. The CDR3 is 15 amino acids. This CDR3 is CASKVERGVTDTQYF. In DNA, the CDR3 is TGTGCCAGCAAGGTCGAGCGGGGAGTCACAGATACGCAGTATTTT.

This rearrangement joins TRBV28 to TRBJ1-4, with D perhaps TRBD1 (5 bases). Germline V lookup: CDR1 MDHEN, CDR2 SYDVKM. Trimming stripped 6 bases from V and 8 bases from J, with 13 bases between. The CDR3 has 13 amino acids. CDR3 residues: CASRASGVEKLFF. As DNA, the CDR3 is TGTGCCAGCAGGGCTTCGGGGGTGGAAAAACTGTTTTTT.

This chain uses TRBV5-1 with TRBJ1-1; 7 bases map to TRBD1. The CDR3 covers 14 residues. Germline CDR1 SGHRS, CDR2 YFSETQ. V was pared by 4 bases and J by 2 bases, with 5 bases of the junction left unmatched. The CDR3 is CASSTGQTNTEAFF. The CDR3 region has the DNA TGCGCCAGCAGCACGGGACAGACAAACACTGAAGCTTTCTTT.

V is TRBV7-9 and J is TRBJ1-2, with 7 bases fitting TRBD1. With 5 bases clipped from V and 5 bases from J, the junction kept 11 bases outside the gene matches. This CDR3 region has 15 residues. Per the germline V gene, CDR1 is SEHNR and CDR2 is FQNEAQ (reference sequence). The chain's CDR3 is CASSSTTRDSYGYTF. The CDR3, as DNA: TGTGCCAGCAGCAGTACAACCCGGGACAGTTATGGCTACACCTTC.

The chain has TRBV6-6 and TRBJ2-5, with 8 bases that match TRBD1. CDR1 MNHNY and CDR2 SVGAGI come from the germline V gene (reference sequence). Trimming took 2 bases from V and 4 from J; bases not matched to a gene: 6. The CDR3 extends over 15 amino acids. CDR3 region: CASSYPGQGTETQYF. DNA for the CDR3: TGTGCCAGCAGTTACCCCGGACAGGGTACAGAGACCCAGTACTTC.

The rearrangement joins TRBV28 to TRBJ2-6; no clear D gene. CDR3 size: 16 residues. Between the trimmed V and J ends, which lost 1 base and 2 bases, there was a span of 9 bases. In germline, CDR1 is MDHEN, CDR2 SYDVKM. The CDR3 DNA sequence: TGTGCCAGCAGTTTATTGAGCCCCCCTGGGGCCAACGTCCTGACTTTC. Translation: CASSLLSPPGANVLTF. The entire variable domain, with the rest obtained from reference TRBV28 and TRBJ2-6, is as follows: DVKVTQSSRYLVKRTGEKVFLECVQDMDHENMFWYRQDPGLGLRLIYFSYDVKMKEKGDIPEGYSVSREKKERFSLILESASTNQTSMYLCASSLLSPPGANVLTFGAGSRLTVL.

V and J are TRBV28 and TRBJ2-4; D is possibly TRBD1 (5 bases). This CDR3 is built from 12 residues. The V gene lost 1 base and the J gene lost 15 bases, with 13 bases spanning the gap. Germline values: CDR1 MDHEN, CDR2 SYDVKM. As DNA, the CDR3 is TGTGCCAGCAGTTTATTGCAGGGTGAGAGGTACTTC. It yields the protein CASSLLQGERYF.